A single sample gave rise to the 22 T cell receptor beta chains below, sequenced in a study of blood T cells in healthy people across ages. Then a second PCR, running about 6 to 11 cycles, was carried out with a sample-barcoded 5' primer and a J-beta primer mix. TCRdb recomputed calls from the 5' RACE reads with MiXCR, one row per CDR3 protein. The table records 660,000 or so distinct CDR3 sequences, 58% of them present only once. What was sequenced was blood. These receptors came from a man aged 60 to 75 in good health.

This clonotype has only a few counts. The gene calls are TRBV20-1 and TRBJ2-1, with D perhaps TRBD2 (6 bases). CDR1 and CDR2 from the germline V gene are DFQATT and SNEGSKA (reference sequence). The ends were cut back, 0 bases at V and 12 bases at J, with 18 bases in the middle. The CDR3 loop spans 14 amino acids. CDR3 loop: CSARDQLGSGGQFF. CDR3 DNA: TGCAGTGCTAGAGATCAATTGGGATCCGGGGGGCAGTTCTTC.

Comment on this clonotype: This may arise from a read error, as a much more abundant clone is one base away. The J gene is TRBJ1-4, the V gene TRBV4-1, with a tentative D call TRBD1 (5 bases). Looked up from germline, CDR1 is MGHRA and CDR2 is YSYEKL. The CDR3 extends over 17 amino acids. For the CDR3, the DNA is TGCGCCAGCAGCCAAGTAGGCAGGGTAGGGACTAATGGAAAACTGTTTTTT. Protein product: CASSQVGRVGTNGKLFF.

This clonotype has a handful of counts. This rearrangement joins TRBV5-6 to TRBJ2-7, with a weak D call TRBD2 (5 bases). CDR1 and CDR2 (germline): SGHDT, YYEEEE. The germline V and J ends were trimmed by 1 base and 12 bases, with 17 bases remaining between them. The CDR3 is 13 residues long. The CDR3 here is CASSLNFPEGLYF. DNA of the CDR3: TGTGCCAGCAGCTTGAACTTCCCCGAGGGTTTGTACTTC.

The table lists this clonotype with a count of one. The rearrangement links TRBV15 to TRBJ2-5; the D gene is possibly TRBD2 (5 bases). The closer fit of TRBJ2-1 to the DNA end suggests the J call may be wrong. Germline V gene data show CDR1 as LNHNV and CDR2 as YYDKDF (reference sequence). There are 14 residues in the CDR3. Here the CDR3 reads CATSVSGYQETQFF. The CDR3 nucleotides read TGTGCCACCAGCGTCTCGGGGTATCAAGAGACCCAGTTCTTC.

The rearrangement links TRBV28 to TRBJ2-7, with TRBD2 matching over 12 bases. The trim removed 6 bases at V and 6 bases at J, leaving 6 bases unmatched. In germline, CDR1 is MDHEN, CDR2 SYDVKM. This CDR3 has 14 residues. The CDR3 sequence is CASRPGLAGTEQYF. The CDR3 bases are TGTGCCAGCAGACCGGGACTAGCGGGTACCGAGCAGTACTTC.

The V call is TRBV5-1, the J call TRBJ2-3, with 8 bases matching TRBD1. Germline values: CDR1 SGHRS, CDR2 YFSETQ. CDR3 length: 15 amino acids. Trimming at V came to 3 bases and at J to 4 bases, leaving 7 bases not matched to a gene. The CDR3 reads CASSSAGGSPDTQYF. CDR3 nucleotides: TGCGCCAGCAGCTCCGCAGGGGGCTCTCCAGATACGCAGTATTTT.

This clonotype was picked up one time. V and J are TRBV9 and TRBJ2-1; the D gene is possibly TRBD2 (6 bases). The J call may not be correct, given that the DNA end is closer to TRBJ2-7. This CDR3 spans 15 amino acids. The germline gives CDR1 SGDLS, CDR2 YYNGEE. CDR3 sequence (DNA): TGTGCCAGCAGCGTAGAGAGCGGGTCCTACAATGAGCAGTACTTC. Translated, it gives CASSVESGSYNEQYF.

In this sample, this clonotype turned up once. The chain combines TRBV28 with TRBJ2-4; 8 bases line up with TRBD1. J lost 3 bases, V lost 6 bases, and 4 bases had no gene match. This CDR3 region has 14 residues. The germline V gene has CDR1 MDHEN and CDR2 SYDVKM. The CDR3 bases are TGTGCCAGCAGATCGACAGGGGACAAAAACATTCAGTACTTC. This encodes CASRSTGDKNIQYF. Looking up the rest from reference TRBV28 and TRBJ2-4 gives the full variable domain: DVKVTQSSRYLVKRTGEKVFLECVQDMDHENMFWYRQDPGLGLRLIYFSYDVKMKEKGDIPEGYSVSREKKERFSLILESASTNQTSMYLCASRSTGDKNIQYFGAGTRLSVL.

This clonotype was seen only a few times. V gene TRBV15 combines with J gene TRBJ1-2, with D uncertain. CDR1 LNHNV and CDR2 YYDKDF come from the germline V gene (reference sequence). The CDR3 runs 14 residues. V was cut by 1 base and J by 8 bases, with 14 bases left in between. The DNA of the CDR3 is TGTGCCACCAGCAGAGGTGACGGCCAGGTCGGCTACACCTTC. It translates to CATSRGDGQVGYTF.

The chain combines TRBV12-3 or TRBV12-4 with TRBJ1-2; no definite D call. The ends were cut back, 6 bases at V and 4 bases at J, with 18 bases in the middle. The CDR3 contains 15 residues. Here the CDR3 DNA reads TGTGCCAGCAGCCTCACGGGAGTACGGGGCTATGGCTACACCTTC. Translated: CASSLTGVRGYGYTF.

This clonotype was detected only once. The rearrangement uses TRBV12-5 and TRBJ2-1; weak D call: TRBD1 (6 bases). Germline-derived CDR1 and CDR2 are LGHNT and FRNRAP. The CDR3 is made up of 13 amino acids. V lost 5 bases, J lost 8 bases, and 13 bases lay in between. The CDR3 sequence: CASGRGSGDEQFF. In DNA form, the CDR3 reads TGTGCTAGTGGTAGGGGGTCAGGGGATGAGCAGTTCTTC.

The table lists this clonotype with a few counts. J is TRBJ2-3 and V is TRBV6-1; unclear D gene. Trimming left V 6 bases short and J 6 bases short, with 13 bases between. CDR1 and CDR2 from the germline V gene are MNHNS and SASEGT. This CDR3 spans 13 amino acids. Here the CDR3 DNA reads TGTGCCAGCAGAATAGCAGCAGCGGATACGCAGTATTTT. It codes for CASRIAAADTQYF.

This chain connects TRBV4-2 to TRBJ2-5; 7 nucleotides align to TRBD2. With 1 base clipped from V and 2 bases from J, the junction kept 4 bases outside the gene matches. Germline V gene sequence: CDR1 LGHNA, CDR2 YNFKEQ. This CDR3 is 15 amino acids long. CDR3 coding DNA: TGTGCCAGCAGCCAAGTATTCGGGGGGCAAGAGACCCAGTACTTC. Amino acid sequence: CASSQVFGGQETQYF.

The gene calls are TRBV4-1 and TRBJ2-1, with D unresolved. Between the trimmed V and J ends, which lost 0 bases and 2 bases, there was a span of 5 bases. This CDR3 is 14 amino acids long. Looked up from germline, CDR1 is MGHRA and CDR2 is YSYEKL. The chain's CDR3 is CASSQDGAYNEQFF. The CDR3 DNA sequence: TGCGCCAGCAGCCAAGATGGGGCCTACAATGAGCAGTTCTTC.

This sequence joins TRBV5-1 and TRBJ1-2; D gene uncertain. The CDR3 consists of 14 residues. Trimming removed 1 base from V and 0 bases from J, with 7 bases in between. Germline V CDR1 and CDR2: SGHRS, YFSETQ. The CDR3 DNA follows: TGCGCCAGCAGCTTGTCGACACCTAACTATGGCTACACCTTC. As protein: CASSLSTPNYGYTF.

The CDR3 loop reads CSVGQGTNEKLFF. The CDR3 DNA reads as TGCAGCGTTGGACAGGGTACTAATGAAAAACTGTTTTTT. The rearrangement joins TRBV29-1 to TRBJ1-4; TRBD1 aligns across 7 bases. J gave up 2 bases and V 4 bases, and 1 base lay outside the gene matches. Germline CDR1 is SQVTM and CDR2 is ANQGSEA. The CDR3 loop spans 13 amino acids.

In nucleotides, the CDR3 is TGTGCCAGCAGCCGCCAGGGGTATGGTAATTCACCCCTCCACTTT. Amino acids: CASSRQGYGNSPLHF. This chain connects TRBV7-2 to TRBJ1-6, with D tentatively TRBD1 (6 bases). The CDR3 length is 15 residues. Germline V CDR1 and CDR2: SGHTA, FQGNSA. Trimming stripped 5 bases from V and 6 bases from J, with 14 bases between.

Note on this clonotype: A single base separates this from a much larger clone, so it may be a read error. The chain has TRBV3-1 and TRBJ2-7; the match to TRBD1 covers 8 bases. This CDR3 has 14 amino acids. Germline V CDR1 and CDR2: LGHDT, YNNKEL (reference sequence). V shed 1 base, J shed 5 bases, and the junction held 4 bases outside the gene matches. DNA for the CDR3: TGTGCCAGCAGCCAAGGACAGGGGAGGCACGAGCAGTACTTC. Protein: CASSQGQGRHEQYF.

J is TRBJ2-3 and V is TRBV4-2, with a tentative D call TRBD2 (6 bases). V shed 1 base and J shed 2 bases, with 10 bases lying between them. CDR3 length: 15 amino acids. Germline values: CDR1 LGHNA, CDR2 YNFKEQ. CDR3 bases: TGTGCCAGCAGCCAAGTCGGGGGATTCACAGATACGCAGTATTTT. Its protein is CASSQVGGFTDTQYF.

In its sample, this clonotype was seen many times. In DNA, the CDR3 is TGTGCCAGCAGCTTAGCCGCCTACGAGCAGTACTTC. Translating gives CASSLAAYEQYF. V gene TRBV7-2 combines with J gene TRBJ2-7; no reliable D call. Germline CDR1 reads SGHTA; CDR2 reads FQGNSA. The CDR3 runs 12 residues. Trimming pared 0 bases from V and 2 bases from J, leaving 2 bases between.

The chain has TRBV6-6 and TRBJ1-6; maybe TRBD1 (5 bases). The V end was cut by 3 bases, the J end by 7 bases, with 16 bases between. Germline assignment: CDR1 MNHNY and CDR2 SVGAGI (reference sequence). This CDR3 is built from 16 residues. CDR3 region: CASSYGAGRWNSPLHF. DNA of the CDR3: TGTGCCAGCAGTTATGGGGCAGGACGGTGGAATTCACCCCTCCACTTT.

The V gene is TRBV20-1, the J gene TRBJ2-3; possible D gene TRBD2, 5 bases. The CDR3 has 13 residues. The germline gives CDR1 DFQATT, CDR2 SNEGSKA (reference sequence). V lost 2 bases to trimming and J lost 2 bases, with 8 bases between them. The CDR3 protein is CSARLTTTDTQYF. DNA for the CDR3: TGCAGTGCTAGACTGACTACCACAGATACGCAGTATTTT.